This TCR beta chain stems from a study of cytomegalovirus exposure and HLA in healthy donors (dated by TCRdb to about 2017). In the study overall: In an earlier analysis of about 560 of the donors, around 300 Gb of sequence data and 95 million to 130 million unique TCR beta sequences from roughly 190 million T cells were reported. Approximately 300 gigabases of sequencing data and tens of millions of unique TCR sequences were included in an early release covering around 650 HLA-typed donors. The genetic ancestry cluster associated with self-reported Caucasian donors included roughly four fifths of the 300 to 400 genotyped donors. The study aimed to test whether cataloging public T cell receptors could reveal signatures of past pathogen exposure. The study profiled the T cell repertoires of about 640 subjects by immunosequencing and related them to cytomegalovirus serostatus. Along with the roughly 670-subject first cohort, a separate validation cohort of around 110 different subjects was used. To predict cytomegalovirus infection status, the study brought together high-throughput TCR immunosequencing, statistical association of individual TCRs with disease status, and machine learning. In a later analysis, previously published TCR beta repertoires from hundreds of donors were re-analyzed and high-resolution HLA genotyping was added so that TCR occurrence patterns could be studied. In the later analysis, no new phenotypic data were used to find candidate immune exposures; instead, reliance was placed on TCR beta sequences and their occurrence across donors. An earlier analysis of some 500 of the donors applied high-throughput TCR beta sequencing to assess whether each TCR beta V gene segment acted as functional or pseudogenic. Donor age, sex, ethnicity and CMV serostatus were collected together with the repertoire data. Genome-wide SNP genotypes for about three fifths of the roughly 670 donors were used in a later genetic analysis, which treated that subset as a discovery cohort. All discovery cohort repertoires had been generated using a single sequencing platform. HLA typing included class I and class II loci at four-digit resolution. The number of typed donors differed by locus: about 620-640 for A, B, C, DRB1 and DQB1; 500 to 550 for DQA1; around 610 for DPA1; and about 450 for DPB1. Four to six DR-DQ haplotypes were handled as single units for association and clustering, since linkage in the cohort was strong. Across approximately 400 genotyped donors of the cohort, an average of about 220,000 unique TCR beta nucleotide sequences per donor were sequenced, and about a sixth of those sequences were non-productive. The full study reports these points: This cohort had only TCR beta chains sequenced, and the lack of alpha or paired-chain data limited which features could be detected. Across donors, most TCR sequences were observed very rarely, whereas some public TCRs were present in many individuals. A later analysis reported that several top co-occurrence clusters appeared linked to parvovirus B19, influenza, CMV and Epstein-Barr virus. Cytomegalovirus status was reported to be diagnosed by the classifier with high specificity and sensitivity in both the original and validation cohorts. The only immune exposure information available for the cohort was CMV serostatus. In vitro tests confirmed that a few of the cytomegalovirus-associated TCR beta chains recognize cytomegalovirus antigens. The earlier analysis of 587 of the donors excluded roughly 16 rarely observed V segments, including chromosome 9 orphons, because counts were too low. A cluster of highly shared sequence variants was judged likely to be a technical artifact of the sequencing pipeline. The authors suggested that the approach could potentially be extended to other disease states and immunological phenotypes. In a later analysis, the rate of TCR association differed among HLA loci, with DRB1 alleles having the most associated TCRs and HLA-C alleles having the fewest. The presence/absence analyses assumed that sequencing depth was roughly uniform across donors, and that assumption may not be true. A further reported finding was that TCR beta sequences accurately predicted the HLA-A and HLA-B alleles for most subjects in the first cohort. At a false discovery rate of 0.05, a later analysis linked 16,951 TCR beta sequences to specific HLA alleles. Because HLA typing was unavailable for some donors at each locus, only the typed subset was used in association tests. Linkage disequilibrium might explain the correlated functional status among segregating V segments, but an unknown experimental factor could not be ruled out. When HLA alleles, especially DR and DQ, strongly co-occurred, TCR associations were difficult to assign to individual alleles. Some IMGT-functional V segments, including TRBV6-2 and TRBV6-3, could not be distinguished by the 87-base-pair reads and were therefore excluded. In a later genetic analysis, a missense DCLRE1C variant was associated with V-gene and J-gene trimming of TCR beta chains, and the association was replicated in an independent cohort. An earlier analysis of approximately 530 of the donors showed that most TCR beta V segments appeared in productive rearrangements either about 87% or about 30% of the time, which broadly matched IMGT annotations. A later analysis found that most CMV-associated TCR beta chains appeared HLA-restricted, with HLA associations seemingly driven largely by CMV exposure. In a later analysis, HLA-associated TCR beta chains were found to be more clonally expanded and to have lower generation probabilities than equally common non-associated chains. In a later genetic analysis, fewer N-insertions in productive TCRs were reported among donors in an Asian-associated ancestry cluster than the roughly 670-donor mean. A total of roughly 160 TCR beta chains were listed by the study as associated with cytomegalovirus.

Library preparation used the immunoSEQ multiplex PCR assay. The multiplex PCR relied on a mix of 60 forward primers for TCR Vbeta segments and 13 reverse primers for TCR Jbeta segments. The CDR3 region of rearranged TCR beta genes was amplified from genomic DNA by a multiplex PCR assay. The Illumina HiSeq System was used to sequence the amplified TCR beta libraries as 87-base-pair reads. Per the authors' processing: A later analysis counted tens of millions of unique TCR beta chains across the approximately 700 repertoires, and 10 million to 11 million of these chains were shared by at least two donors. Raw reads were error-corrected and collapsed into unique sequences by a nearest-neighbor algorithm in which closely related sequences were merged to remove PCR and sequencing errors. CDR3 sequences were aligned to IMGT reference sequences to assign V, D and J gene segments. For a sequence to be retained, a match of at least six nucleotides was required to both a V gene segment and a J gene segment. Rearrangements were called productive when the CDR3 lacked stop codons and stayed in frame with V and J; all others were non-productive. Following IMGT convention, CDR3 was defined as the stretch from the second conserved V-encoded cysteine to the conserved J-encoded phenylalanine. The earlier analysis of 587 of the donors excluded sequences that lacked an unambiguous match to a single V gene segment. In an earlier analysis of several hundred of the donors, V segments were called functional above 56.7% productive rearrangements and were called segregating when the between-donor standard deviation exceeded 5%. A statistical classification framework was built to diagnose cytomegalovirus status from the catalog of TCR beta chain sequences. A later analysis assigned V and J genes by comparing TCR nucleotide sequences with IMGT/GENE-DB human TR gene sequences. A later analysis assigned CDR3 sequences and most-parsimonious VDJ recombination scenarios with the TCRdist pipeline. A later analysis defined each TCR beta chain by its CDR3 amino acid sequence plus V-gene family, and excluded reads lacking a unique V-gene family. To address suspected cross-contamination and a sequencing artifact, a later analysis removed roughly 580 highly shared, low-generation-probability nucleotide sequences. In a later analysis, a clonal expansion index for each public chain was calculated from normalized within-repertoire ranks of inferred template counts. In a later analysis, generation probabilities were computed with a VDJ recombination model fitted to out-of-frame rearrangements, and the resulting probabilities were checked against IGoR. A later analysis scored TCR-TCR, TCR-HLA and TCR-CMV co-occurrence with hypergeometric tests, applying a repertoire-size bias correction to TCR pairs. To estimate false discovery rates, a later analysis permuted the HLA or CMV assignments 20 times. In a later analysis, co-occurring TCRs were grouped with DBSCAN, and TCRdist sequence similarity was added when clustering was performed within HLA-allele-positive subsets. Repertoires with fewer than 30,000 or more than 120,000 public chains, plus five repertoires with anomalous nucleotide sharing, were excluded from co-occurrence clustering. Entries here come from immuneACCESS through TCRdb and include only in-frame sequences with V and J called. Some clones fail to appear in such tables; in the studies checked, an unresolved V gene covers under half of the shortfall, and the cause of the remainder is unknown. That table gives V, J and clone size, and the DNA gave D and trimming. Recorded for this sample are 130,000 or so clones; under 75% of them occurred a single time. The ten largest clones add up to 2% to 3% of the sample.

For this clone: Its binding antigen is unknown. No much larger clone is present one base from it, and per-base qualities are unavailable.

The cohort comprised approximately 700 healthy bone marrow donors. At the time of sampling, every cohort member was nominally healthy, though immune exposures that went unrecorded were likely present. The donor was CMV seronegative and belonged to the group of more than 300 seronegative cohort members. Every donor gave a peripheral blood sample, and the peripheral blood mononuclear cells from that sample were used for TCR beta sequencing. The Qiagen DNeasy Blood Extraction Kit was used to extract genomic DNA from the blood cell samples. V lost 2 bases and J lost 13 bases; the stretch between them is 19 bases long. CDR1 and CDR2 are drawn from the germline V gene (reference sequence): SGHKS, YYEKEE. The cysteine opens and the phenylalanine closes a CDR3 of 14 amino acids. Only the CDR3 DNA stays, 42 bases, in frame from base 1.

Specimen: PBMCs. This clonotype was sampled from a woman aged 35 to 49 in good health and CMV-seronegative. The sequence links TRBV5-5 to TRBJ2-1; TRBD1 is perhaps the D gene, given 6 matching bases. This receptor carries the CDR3 CASSLIGPRDNQFF. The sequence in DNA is TGTGCCAGCAGCTTAATAGGCCCCCGGGACAATCAGTTCTTC.